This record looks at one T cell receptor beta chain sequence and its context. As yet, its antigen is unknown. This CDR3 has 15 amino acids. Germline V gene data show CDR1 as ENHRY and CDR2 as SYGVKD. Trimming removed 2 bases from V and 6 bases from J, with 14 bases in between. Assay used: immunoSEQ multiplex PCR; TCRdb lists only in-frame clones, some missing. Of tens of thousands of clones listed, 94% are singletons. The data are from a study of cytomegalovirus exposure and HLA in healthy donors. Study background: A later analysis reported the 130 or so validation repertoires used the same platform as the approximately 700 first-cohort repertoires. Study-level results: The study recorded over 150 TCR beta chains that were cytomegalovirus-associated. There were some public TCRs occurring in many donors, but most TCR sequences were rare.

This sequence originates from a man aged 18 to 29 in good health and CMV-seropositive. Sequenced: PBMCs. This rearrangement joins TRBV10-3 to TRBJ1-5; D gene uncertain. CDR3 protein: CAISERVSEGQPQHF. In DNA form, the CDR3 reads TGTGCCATCAGTGAGAGGGTCTCAGAGGGTCAGCCCCAGCATTTT.